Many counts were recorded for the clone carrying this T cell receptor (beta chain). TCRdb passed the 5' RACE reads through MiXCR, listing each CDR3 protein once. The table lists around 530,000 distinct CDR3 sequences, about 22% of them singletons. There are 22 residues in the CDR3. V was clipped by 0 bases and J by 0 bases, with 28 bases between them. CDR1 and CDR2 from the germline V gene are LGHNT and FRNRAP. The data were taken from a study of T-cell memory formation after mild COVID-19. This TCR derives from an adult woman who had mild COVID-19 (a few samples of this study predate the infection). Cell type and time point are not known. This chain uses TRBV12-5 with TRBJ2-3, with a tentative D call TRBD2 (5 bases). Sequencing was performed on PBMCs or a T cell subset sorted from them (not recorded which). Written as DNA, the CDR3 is TGTGCTAGTGGTTTGGTACGTGGGTCCATAACGACGGCTAGCCGAAGCACAGATACGCAGTATTTT. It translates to CASGLVRGSITTASRSTDTQYF.